Listed below are T cell receptor beta chains from one sample, sequenced in a study of cytomegalovirus exposure and HLA in healthy donors. The assay was immunoSEQ multiplex PCR, and TCRdb's table has in-frame clones only and misses some. The table shows under 150,000 clones, with about 74% occurring only once. The sequenced sample consisted of PBMCs. These receptors all come from a woman between 50 and 59 years old in good health and CMV-seronegative. Both conserved end residues are part of each CDR3. Fields, in order: D gene, J gene, CDR3 length, V gene, CDR3 protein. The D gene is left open where the match is weak.

NA TRBJ2-7 15 TRBV6-5 CASSYSRDRAYEQYF
TRBD2 TRBJ2-7 15 TRBV9 CASSGGLAFSYEQYF
TRBD1 TRBJ2-3 14 TRBV30 CAWRRDRGGDTQYF
NA TRBJ1-1 11 TRBV6-6 CASSNSLVAFF
NA TRBJ1-1 16 TRBV19 CASSPSGVGYGTEAFF
TRBD1 TRBJ1-5 16 TRBV19 CASSSSGGNSNQPQHF
NA TRBJ2-3 16 TRBV5-4 CASSLYRTGDTDTQYF
NA TRBJ1-1 12 TRBV5-8 CASSQSPGKAFF
NA TRBJ2-5 16 TRBV4-2 CASSHENIALQETQYF
TRBD1 TRBJ1-2 15 TRBV10-3 CAISESRGRNYGYTF
TRBD1 TRBJ1-1 13 TRBV6-1 CASERQGYTEAFF
NA TRBJ2-5 11 TRBV30 CAWGRGQLQYF
TRBD2 TRBJ2-3 16 TRBV2 CASSLLAGGITDTQYF
TRBD1 TRBJ1-2 15 TRBV4-2 CASSLDQGGRYGYTF
TRBD1 TRBJ2-3 17 TRBV13 CASSPRATGADTDTQYF
NA TRBJ1-6 18 TRBV4-3 CASSQDPPGDTFHSPLHF
TRBD1 TRBJ1-6 14 TRBV30 CAWSAGQNNSPLHF
TRBD1 TRBJ1-2 15 TRBV4-3 CASSQEYRGPYGYTF
NA TRBJ1-5 14 TRBV2 CASSRDRQSQPQHF
TRBD2 TRBJ2-1 15 TRBV4-3 CASSLLAESYNEQFF
NA TRBJ2-1 14 TRBV6-1 CASSETLTNNEQFF
TRBD1 TRBJ2-2 15 TRBV6-1 CASRTIDRDTGELFF
NA TRBJ2-5 13 TRBV4-1 CASSQTGMETQYF
TRBD1 TRBJ2-3 15 TRBV19 CASRPGTGYQDTQYF
NA TRBJ2-7 15 TRBV4-1 CASSLLGISGGKQYF
NA TRBJ2-2 14 TRBV9 CASSVESDTGELFF
TRBD1 TRBJ1-2 15 TRBV2 CASRGGQGANYGYTF
NA TRBJ1-5 13 TRBV7-6 CASSLAGAQPQHF
TRBD2 TRBJ2-3 16 TRBV9 CASSVAAGGPTDTQYF
TRBD1 TRBJ2-7 15 TRBV6-5 CASSLRTGEFYEQYF
NA TRBJ1-1 13 TRBV6-5 CASSPLGNTEAFF
NA TRBJ1-1 16 TRBV9 CASSVGVGATYTEAFF